This T cell receptor (beta chain) was found in a study of T cell repertoires in cytomegalovirus infection. The CDR3 consists of 16 residues. Per germline, CDR1 SGHTA and CDR2 FQGNSA. Trimming took off 1 base at V and 4 bases at J, with 16 bases between the two ends. Each CDR3 protein gets one entry after TCRdb re-called the reads with MiXCR. In the table there are under 350,000 distinct CDR3 sequences, about 9.2% of which are singletons. This clonotype was recorded many times. This clonotype originated in a human donor in good health (CMV status not recorded). Some clones in this sample may be carry-over from other donors' samples. The chain combines TRBV7-2 with TRBJ2-5; a weak D match, TRBD2 (6 bases). Sequenced: PBMCs. The CDR3 region is CASSLEAGPRGETQYF. The CDR3 DNA follows: TGTGCCAGCAGCTTAGAGGCGGGGCCCCGGGGAGAGACCCAGTACTTC.